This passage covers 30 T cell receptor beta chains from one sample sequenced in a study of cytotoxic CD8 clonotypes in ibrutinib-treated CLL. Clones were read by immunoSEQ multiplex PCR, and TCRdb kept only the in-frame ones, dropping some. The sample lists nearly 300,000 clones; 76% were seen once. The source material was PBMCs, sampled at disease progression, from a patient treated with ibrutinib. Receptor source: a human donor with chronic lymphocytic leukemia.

CDR3 in amino acids: CATSIGGPASQSSGTF. The CDR3 DNA reads as TGTGCCACCAGCATCGGAGGACCGGCCTCGCAATCGTCTGGCACCTTC. The chain has TRBV15 and TRBJ1-2; D uncertain. Germline V gene lookup returns CDR1 LNHNV and CDR2 YYDKDF (reference sequence). V was pared by 4 bases and J by 13 bases, with 28 bases between. The CDR3 runs to 16 residues.

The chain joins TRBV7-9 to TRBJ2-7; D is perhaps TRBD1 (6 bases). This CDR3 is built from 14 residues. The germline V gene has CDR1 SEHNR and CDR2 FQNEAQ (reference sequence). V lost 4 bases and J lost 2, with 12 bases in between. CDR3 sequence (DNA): TGTGCCAGCAGCTCCGGACAGTCGACCTACGAGCAGTACTTC. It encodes CASSSGQSTYEQYF.

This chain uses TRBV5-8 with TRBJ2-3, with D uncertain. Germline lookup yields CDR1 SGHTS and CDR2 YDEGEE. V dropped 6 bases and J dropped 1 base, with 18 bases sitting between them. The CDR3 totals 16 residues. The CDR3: CASNSLGKGGTDTQYF. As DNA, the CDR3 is TGTGCCAGCAACTCCTTGGGCAAGGGCGGCACAGATACGCAGTATTTT. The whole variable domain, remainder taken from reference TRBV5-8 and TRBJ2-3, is EAGVTQSPTHLIKTRGQQATLRCSPISGHTSVYWYQQALGLGLQFLLWYDEGEERNRGNFPPRFSGRQFPNYSSELNVNALELEDSALYLCASNSLGKGGTDTQYFGPGTRLTVL.

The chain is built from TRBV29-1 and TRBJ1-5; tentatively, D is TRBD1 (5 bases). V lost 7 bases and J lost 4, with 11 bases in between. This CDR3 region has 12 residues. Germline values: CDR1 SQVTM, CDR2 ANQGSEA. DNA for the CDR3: TGCAGCGCCCAGGAGGGGAATCAGCCCCAGCATTTT. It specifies CSAQEGNQPQHF.

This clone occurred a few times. The CDR3 nucleotides read TGTGCCAGCAGCGAGACTAGCGGCTCCTACGAGCAGTACTTC. This codes for CASSETSGSYEQYF. This chain links TRBV9 with TRBJ2-7; TRBD2 matches 9 bases. The CDR3 is made up of 14 amino acids. The germline CDR1 and CDR2 sequences are SGDLS and YYNGEE. After removal of 3 bases from V and 0 bases from J, the junction contained 1 base not matched to a gene.

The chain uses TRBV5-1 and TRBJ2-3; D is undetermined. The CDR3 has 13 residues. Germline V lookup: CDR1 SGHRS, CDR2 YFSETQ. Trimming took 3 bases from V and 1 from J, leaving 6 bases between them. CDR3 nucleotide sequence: TGCGCCAGCAGCTCGCAGGGCACAGATACGCAGTATTTT. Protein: CASSSQGTDTQYF.

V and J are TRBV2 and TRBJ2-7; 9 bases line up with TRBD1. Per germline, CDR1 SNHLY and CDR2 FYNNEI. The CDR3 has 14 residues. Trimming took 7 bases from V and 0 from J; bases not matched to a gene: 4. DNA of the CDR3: TGTGCCAGCAAGGACAGGGGCCCCTCCTACGAGCAGTACTTC. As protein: CASKDRGPSYEQYF.

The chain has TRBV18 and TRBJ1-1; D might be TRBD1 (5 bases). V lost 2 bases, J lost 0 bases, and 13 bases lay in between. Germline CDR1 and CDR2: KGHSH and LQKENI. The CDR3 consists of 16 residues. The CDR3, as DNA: TGTGCCAGCTCACCAGGGGCAGGGCACCTGAACACTGAAGCTTTCTTT. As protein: CASSPGAGHLNTEAFF.

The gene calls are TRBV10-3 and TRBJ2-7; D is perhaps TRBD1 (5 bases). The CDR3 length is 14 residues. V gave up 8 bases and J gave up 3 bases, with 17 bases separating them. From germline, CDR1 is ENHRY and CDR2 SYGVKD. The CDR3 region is CAIGAGFIHYEQYF. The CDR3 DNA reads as TGTGCCATCGGGGCAGGGTTCATTCACTACGAGCAGTACTTC.

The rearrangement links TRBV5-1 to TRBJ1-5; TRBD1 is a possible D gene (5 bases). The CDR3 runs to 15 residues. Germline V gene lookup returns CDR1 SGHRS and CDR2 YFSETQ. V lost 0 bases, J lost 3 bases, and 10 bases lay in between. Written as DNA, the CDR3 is TGCGCCAGCAGCTTGGGGGCAGGGCTCAATCAGCCCCAGCATTTT. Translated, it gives CASSLGAGLNQPQHF.

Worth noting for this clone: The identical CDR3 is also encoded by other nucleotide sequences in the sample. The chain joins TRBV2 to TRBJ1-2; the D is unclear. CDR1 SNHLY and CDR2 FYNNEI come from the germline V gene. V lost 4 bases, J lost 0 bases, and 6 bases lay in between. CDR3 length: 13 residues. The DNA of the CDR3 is TGTGCCAGCAGTGCCGGCGCTAACTATGGCTACACCTTC. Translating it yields CASSAGANYGYTF.

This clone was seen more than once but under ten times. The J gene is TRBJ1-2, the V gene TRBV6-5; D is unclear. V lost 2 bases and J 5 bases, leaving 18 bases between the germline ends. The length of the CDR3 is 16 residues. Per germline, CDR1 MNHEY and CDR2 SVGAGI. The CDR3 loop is CASSYTYRETAYGYTF. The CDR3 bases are TGTGCCAGCAGTTACACATACCGAGAAACAGCTTATGGCTACACCTTC.

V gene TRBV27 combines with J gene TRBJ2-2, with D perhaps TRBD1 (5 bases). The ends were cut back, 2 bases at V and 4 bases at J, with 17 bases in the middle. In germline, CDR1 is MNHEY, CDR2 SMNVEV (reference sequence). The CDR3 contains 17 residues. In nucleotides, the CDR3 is TGTGCCAGCAGTTTACCCGCAGCGCAGGGTGGCACCGGGGAGCTGTTTTTT. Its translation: CASSLPAAQGGTGELFF.

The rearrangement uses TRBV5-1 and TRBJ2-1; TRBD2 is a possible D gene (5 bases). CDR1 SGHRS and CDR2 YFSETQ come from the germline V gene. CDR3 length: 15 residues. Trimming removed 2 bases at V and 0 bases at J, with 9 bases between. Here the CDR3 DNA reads TGCGCCAGCAGCTTAGCGGCCTACTCCTACAATGAGCAGTTCTTC. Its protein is CASSLAAYSYNEQFF.

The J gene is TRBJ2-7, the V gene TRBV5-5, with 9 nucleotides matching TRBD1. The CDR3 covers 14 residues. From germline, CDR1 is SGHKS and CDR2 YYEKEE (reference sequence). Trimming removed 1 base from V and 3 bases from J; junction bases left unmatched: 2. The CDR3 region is CASSLRDRDYEQYF. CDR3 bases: TGTGCCAGCAGCTTGAGGGACAGGGACTACGAGCAGTACTTC.

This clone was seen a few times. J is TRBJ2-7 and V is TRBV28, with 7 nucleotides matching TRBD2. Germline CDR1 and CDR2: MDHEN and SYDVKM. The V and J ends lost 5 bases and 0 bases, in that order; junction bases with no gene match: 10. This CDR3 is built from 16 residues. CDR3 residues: CASSKPSGFSSYEQYF. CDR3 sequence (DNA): TGTGCCAGCAGTAAACCTAGCGGATTTTCCTCCTACGAGCAGTACTTC.

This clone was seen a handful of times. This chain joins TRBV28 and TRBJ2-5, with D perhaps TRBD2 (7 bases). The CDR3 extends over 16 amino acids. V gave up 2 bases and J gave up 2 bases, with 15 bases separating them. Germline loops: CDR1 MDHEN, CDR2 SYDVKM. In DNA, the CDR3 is TGTGCCAGCAGTTTAGAGGTGGGAGGGGGGCAAGAGACCCAGTACTTC. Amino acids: CASSLEVGGGQETQYF.

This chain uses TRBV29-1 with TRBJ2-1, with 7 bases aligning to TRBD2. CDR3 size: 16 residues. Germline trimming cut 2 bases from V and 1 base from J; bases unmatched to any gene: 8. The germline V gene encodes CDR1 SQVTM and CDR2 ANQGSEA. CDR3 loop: CSVESGRALSYNEQFF. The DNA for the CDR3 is TGCAGCGTTGAAAGTGGGAGGGCCTTATCCTACAATGAGCAGTTCTTC.

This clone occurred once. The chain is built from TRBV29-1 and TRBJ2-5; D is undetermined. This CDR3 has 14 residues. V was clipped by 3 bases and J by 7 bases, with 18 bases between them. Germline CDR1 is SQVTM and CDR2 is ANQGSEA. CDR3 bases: TGCAGCGTTGAGAGCCCCGAGTCCTCTTGGACCCAGTACTTC. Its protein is CSVESPESSWTQYF.

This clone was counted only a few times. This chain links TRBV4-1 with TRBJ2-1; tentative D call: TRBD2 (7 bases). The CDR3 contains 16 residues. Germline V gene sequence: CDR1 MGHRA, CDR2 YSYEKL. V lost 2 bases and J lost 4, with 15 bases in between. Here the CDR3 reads CASSQPTRGGYNEQFF. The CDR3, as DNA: TGCGCCAGCAGCCAACCGACAAGGGGGGGATACAATGAGCAGTTCTTC.

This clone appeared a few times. The DNA of the CDR3 is TGTGCCAGCAGCTACGGGACAACCAATTCACCCCTCCACTTT. Translated: CASSYGTTNSPLHF. The chain employs TRBV6-5 and TRBJ1-6; perhaps TRBD1 as D (6 bases). The CDR3 is 14 residues long. V shed 6 bases and J shed 7 bases, with 13 bases lying between them. Per the germline V gene, CDR1 is MNHEY and CDR2 is SVGAGI.

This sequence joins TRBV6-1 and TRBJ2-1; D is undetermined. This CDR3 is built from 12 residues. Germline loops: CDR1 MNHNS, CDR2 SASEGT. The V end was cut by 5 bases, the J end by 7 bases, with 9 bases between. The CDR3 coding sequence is TGTGCCAGCAGTCTCATCGGAAATGAGCAGTTCTTC. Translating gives CASSLIGNEQFF.

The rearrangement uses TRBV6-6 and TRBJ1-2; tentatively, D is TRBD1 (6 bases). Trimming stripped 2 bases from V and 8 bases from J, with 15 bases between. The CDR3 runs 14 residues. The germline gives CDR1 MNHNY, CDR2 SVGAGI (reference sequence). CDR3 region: CASSYANRAGGYTF. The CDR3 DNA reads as TGTGCCAGCAGTTACGCCAACAGGGCCGGCGGCTACACCTTC.

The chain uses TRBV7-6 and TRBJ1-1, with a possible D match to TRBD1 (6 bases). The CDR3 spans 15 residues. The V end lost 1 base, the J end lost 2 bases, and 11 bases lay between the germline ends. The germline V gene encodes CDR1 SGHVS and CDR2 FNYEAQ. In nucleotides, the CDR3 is TGTGCCAGCAGCTTAGAAGACAGGTCTAACACTGAAGCTTTCTTT. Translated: CASSLEDRSNTEAFF. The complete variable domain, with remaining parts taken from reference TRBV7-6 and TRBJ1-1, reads GAGVSQSPRYKVTKRGQDVALRCDPISGHVSLYWYRQALGQGPEFLTYFNYEAQQDKSGLPNDRFSAERPEGSISTLTIQRTEQRDSAMYRCASSLEDRSNTEAFFGQGTRLTVV.

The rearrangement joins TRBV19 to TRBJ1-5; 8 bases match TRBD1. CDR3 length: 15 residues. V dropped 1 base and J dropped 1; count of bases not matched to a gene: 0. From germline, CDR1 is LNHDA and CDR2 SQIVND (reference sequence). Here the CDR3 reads CASSIGTGSNQPQHF. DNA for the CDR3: TGTGCCAGTAGTATAGGGACAGGGAGCAATCAGCCCCAGCATTTT.

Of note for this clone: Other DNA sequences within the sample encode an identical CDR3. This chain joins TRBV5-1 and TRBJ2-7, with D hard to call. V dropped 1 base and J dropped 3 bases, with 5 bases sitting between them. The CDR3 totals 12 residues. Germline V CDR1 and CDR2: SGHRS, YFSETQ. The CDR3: CASSLLGYEQYF. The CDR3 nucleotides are TGCGCCAGCAGCTTGTTAGGCTACGAGCAGTACTTC. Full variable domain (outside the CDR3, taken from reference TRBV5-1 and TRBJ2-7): KAGVTQTPRYLIKTRGQQVTLSCSPISGHRSVSWYQQTPGQGLQFLFEYFSETQRNKGNFPGRFSGRQFSNSRSEMNVSTLELGDSALYLCASSLLGYEQYFGPGTRLTVT.

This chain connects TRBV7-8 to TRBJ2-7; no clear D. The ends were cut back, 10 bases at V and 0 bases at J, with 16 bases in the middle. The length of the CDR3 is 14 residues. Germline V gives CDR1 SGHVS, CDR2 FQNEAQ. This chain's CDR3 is CATKIAQSSYEQYF. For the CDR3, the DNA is TGTGCCACCAAAATCGCACAGAGCTCCTACGAGCAGTACTTC.

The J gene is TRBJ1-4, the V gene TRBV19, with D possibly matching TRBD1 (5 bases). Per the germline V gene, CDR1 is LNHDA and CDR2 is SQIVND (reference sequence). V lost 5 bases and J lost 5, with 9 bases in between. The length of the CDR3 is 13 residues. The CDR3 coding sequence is TGTGCCAGTAGTGGGGACGGAAATGAAAAACTGTTTTTT. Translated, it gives CASSGDGNEKLFF.

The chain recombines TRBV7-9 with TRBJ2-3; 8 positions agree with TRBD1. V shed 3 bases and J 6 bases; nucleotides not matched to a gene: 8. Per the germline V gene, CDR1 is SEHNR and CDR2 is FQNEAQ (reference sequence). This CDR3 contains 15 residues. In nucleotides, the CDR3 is TGTGCCAGCAGCTTCGGGACAGGCGTGCAGGATACGCAGTATTTT. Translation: CASSFGTGVQDTQYF.

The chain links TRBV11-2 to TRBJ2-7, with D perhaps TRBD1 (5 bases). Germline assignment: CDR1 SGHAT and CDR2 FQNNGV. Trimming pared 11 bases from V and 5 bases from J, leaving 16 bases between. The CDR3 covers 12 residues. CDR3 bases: TGTGCCTGCCAAAGGGGTGGTGACGAGCAGTACTTC. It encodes CACQRGGDEQYF. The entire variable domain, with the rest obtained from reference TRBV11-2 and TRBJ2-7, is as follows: EAGVAQSPRYKIIEKRQSVAFWCNPISGHATLYWYQQILGQGPKLLIQFQNNGVVDDSQLPKDRFSAERLKGVDSTLKIQPAKLEDSAVYLCACQRGGDEQYFGPGTRLTVT.